The 10 T cell receptor beta chains given below trace back to one sample, sequenced in a study of blood T cell repertoires in COVID-19. Assay used: immunoSEQ multiplex PCR; TCRdb lists only in-frame clones, some missing. The sample records some 230,000 clones, roughly nine tenths being singletons. Sequenced sample: PBMCs or T cells enriched from blood (not recorded which). These receptors originate from a woman aged 18 to 35 in a cohort exposed to, infected with or recovered from COVID-19 (not recorded which).

The chain carries TRBV9 and TRBJ1-1, with D unresolved. The V and J ends lost 2 bases and 0 bases respectively, with 8 bases between them. Per the germline V gene, CDR1 is SGDLS and CDR2 is YYNGEE. The CDR3 extends over 14 amino acids. The CDR3 coding sequence is TGTGCCAGCAGCGTGGAAACAGTGAACACTGAAGCTTTCTTT. Amino acids: CASSVETVNTEAFF.

The chain combines TRBV19 with TRBJ1-4; D may be TRBD1 (6 bases). Trimming took 5 bases from V and 7 from J, leaving 14 bases between them. The CDR3 loop spans 14 amino acids. Germline CDR1 is LNHDA and CDR2 is SQIVND (reference sequence). CDR3 in amino acids: CASSPRGRGEKLFF. CDR3 DNA: TGTGCCAGTAGTCCCCGGGGCAGGGGTGAAAAACTGTTTTTT.

This clone came up once. V and J are TRBV18 and TRBJ1-2, with D unclear. Germline lookup yields CDR1 KGHSH and CDR2 LQKENI. This CDR3 region has 12 residues. V was shortened by 10 bases and J by 2 bases, with 11 bases between the two germline ends. The CDR3 region is CATVEANYGYTF. DNA of the CDR3: TGTGCCACCGTTGAGGCGAACTATGGCTACACCTTC. Full variable domain (rest looked up from reference TRBV18 and TRBJ1-2): NAGVMQNPRHLVRRRGQEARLRCSPMKGHSHVYWYRQLPEEGLKFMVYLQKENIIDESGMPKERFSAEFPKEGPSILRIQQVVRGDSAAYFCATVEANYGYTFGSGTRLTVV.

The chain joins TRBV6-5 to TRBJ2-3; D gene unclear. V was shortened by 2 bases and J by 1 base, with 13 bases between the two germline ends. This CDR3 is 16 amino acids long. Germline CDR1 is MNHEY and CDR2 is SVGAGI. This chain's CDR3 is CASSYSLGSRTDTQYF. CDR3 DNA: TGTGCCAGCAGTTACAGCCTGGGCAGCCGCACAGATACGCAGTATTTT.

A few counts support this clone. The CDR3 sequence is CASSVGRGDEQYF. The CDR3 nucleotides are TGTGCCAGCAGCGTAGGCAGGGGGGACGAGCAGTACTTC. The J gene is TRBJ2-7, the V gene TRBV9; TRBD1 is a possible D gene (7 bases). Germline V gene sequence: CDR1 SGDLS, CDR2 YYNGEE. V was clipped by 0 bases and J by 5 bases, with 9 bases between them. The CDR3 totals 13 residues.

This sequence joins TRBV3-1 (or the pseudogene TRBV3-2) and TRBJ2-5; D is perhaps TRBD2 (5 bases). Trimming left V 0 bases short and J 4 bases short, with 15 bases between. The germline CDR1 and CDR2 sequences are LGHDT and YNNKEL (reference sequence). There are 16 residues in the CDR3. CDR3 region: CASSQEERVRTETQYF. In DNA form, the CDR3 reads TGTGCCAGCAGCCAAGAAGAGAGGGTGCGTACAGAGACCCAGTACTTC.

The rearrangement joins TRBV29-1 to TRBJ1-2, with 7 bases lining up with TRBD1. The V gene's germline CDR1 is SQVTM and CDR2 ANQGSEA. This CDR3 has 13 amino acids. Unmatched junction bases numbered 9, after V lost 6 bases and J lost 5 bases. The chain's CDR3 is CSVGDSPEYGYTF. In DNA form, the CDR3 reads TGCAGCGTCGGGGACAGTCCGGAATATGGCTACACCTTC.

The chain links TRBV4-1 to TRBJ2-3; 8 bases line up with TRBD2. This CDR3 is 16 amino acids long. The ends lost 0 bases at V and 1 base at J; junction bases unmatched: 3. CDR1 is MGHRA and CDR2 is YSYEKL in the germline V gene. The CDR3 DNA reads as TGCGCCAGCAGCCAAGAGAGAGCGGGAGGCACAGATACGCAGTATTTT. Its protein is CASSQERAGGTDTQYF.

This clone was seen a few times. The V gene is TRBV3-1 (or the pseudogene TRBV3-2), the J gene TRBJ1-5, with a tentative D call TRBD1 (5 bases). CDR3 length equals 16 residues. The V end lost 4 bases, the J end lost 2 bases, and 15 bases lay between the germline ends. Germline V CDR1 and CDR2: LGHDT, YNNKEL (reference sequence). CDR3 region: CASSRGLGLGNQPQHF. CDR3 coding DNA: TGTGCCAGCAGCCGGGGACTGGGACTGGGCAATCAGCCCCAGCATTTT.

This clone appeared a single time. The chain is built from TRBV11-3 and TRBJ1-6, with 7 bases matching TRBD1. V shed 1 base, J shed 8 bases, and the junction held 2 bases outside the gene matches. In germline, CDR1 is SGHNT, CDR2 YENEEA. The CDR3 contains 14 residues. CDR3 nucleotides: TGTGCCAGCAGCTTAGGACAGGGCGATTCACCCCTCCACTTT. As protein: CASSLGQGDSPLHF.